The 5 T cell receptor beta chains presented below share a single source sample, sequenced in a study of early stage breast cancer tumors. Clones were read by immunoSEQ multiplex PCR, and TCRdb kept only the in-frame ones, dropping some. The sample includes 10,000 or so clones, 60% to 85% seen only once; the top ten take around 9.5%. The sample was normal breast tissue next to the tumor. Receptor source: a person aged 35-55 years with breast cancer.

The chain joins TRBV11-3 to TRBJ2-7, with unresolved D. The germline V gene has CDR1 SGHNT and CDR2 YENEEA. The CDR3 is made up of 13 amino acids. V gave up 1 base and J gave up 7 bases, with 11 bases separating them. The DNA for the CDR3 is TGTGCCAGCAGCTTAGGGGCCGTCGGGGAGCAGTACTTC. Translation: CASSLGAVGEQYF.

This chain uses TRBV6-1 with TRBJ2-5, with D hard to call. The germline V and J ends were trimmed by 6 bases and 1 base, with 9 bases remaining between them. This CDR3 has 13 residues. The germline V gene encodes CDR1 MNHNS and CDR2 SASEGT. DNA of the CDR3: TGTGCCAGCAGAGACCCTTTCCAAGAGACCCAGTACTTC. This translates into CASRDPFQETQYF.

V is TRBV4-2 and J is TRBJ2-3; 7 nucleotides align to TRBD1. V trimming: 5 bases; J trimming: 0 bases; junction bases outside the gene matches: 2. The germline CDR1 and CDR2 sequences are LGHNA and YNFKEQ. CDR3 length equals 14 residues. In DNA, the CDR3 is TGTGCCAGCAGCTCGGGACAGAGCACAGATACGCAGTATTTT. Translating it yields CASSSGQSTDTQYF.

Only a few counts were recorded for this clone. The rearrangement uses TRBV6-5 and TRBJ2-1; weak D call: TRBD1 (6 bases). Germline V gene sequence: CDR1 MNHEY, CDR2 SVGAGI. The V and J ends lost 6 bases and 3 bases respectively, with 15 bases between them. This CDR3 contains 15 residues. The CDR3 region has the DNA TGTGCCAGCAGCCGAAGGGGGACCTACTACAATGAGCAGTTCTTC. Translated: CASSRRGTYYNEQFF.

The chain has TRBV19 and TRBJ2-1, with TRBD2 identical over 14 bases. CDR3 length equals 19 residues. Looked up from germline, CDR1 is LNHDA and CDR2 is SQIVND (reference sequence). V lost 4 bases and J lost 0; bases outside the gene matches: 8. As DNA, the CDR3 is TGTGCCAGTAGTAGAGGACTAGCGGGAGGCCCAGGCTCCTACAATGAGCAGTTCTTC. The encoded protein is CASSRGLAGGPGSYNEQFF.